This is a list of T cell receptor beta chains from one sample in a study of blood T cells in healthy people across ages. TCRdb passed the 5' RACE reads through MiXCR, listing each CDR3 protein once. The table shows approximately 700,000 distinct CDR3 sequences, with about 34% occurring only once. Sequencing input: blood. These receptor sequences come from a woman older than 75 in good health. Each CDR3 is given with its conserved first and last residue. Each record gives: clone size, D gene, V gene, J gene, CDR3 DNA, CDR3 protein. The D gene is left open where the match is weak. Size values are once, few and many counts, or a class for expanded clones, and some rows have none.

clone_size: many; d_call: .; v_call: TRBV7-2; j_call: TRBJ1-5; cdr3_nt: TGTGCCAGCAGCTTGGGGGCAACGCCCCAGCATTTT; cdr3_aa: CASSLGATPQHF
clone_size: .; d_call: .; v_call: TRBV5-1; j_call: TRBJ2-5; cdr3_nt: TGCTCCAGCAGCTTGGGGGACGGGGAGCAGTACTTC; cdr3_aa: CSSSLGDGEQYF
clone_size: .; d_call: .; v_call: TRBV7-9; j_call: TRBJ1-2; cdr3_nt: TGTGCCAGCACGTGGGGGCCCGGAGGAACGGAGGGCTACACCTTC; cdr3_aa: CASTWGPGGTEGYTF
clone_size: .; d_call: .; v_call: TRBV7-9; j_call: TRBJ1-2; cdr3_nt: TGTGCCAGCACCGTTACAAACTATGGCTACACCTTC; cdr3_aa: CASTVTNYGYTF
clone_size: few; d_call: .; v_call: TRBV27; j_call: TRBJ1-4; cdr3_nt: TGTGCCAGCAGCCTCGGGTTCTTAAACCCAGGTGAAAAACTGTTTTTT; cdr3_aa: CASSLGFLNPGEKLFF
clone_size: many; d_call: TRBD1; v_call: TRBV9; j_call: TRBJ2-1; cdr3_nt: TGTGCCAGCAGCGTGAGACAGGGGGCAGGTGAGCAGTTCTTC; cdr3_aa: CASSVRQGAGEQFF
clone_size: many; d_call: .; v_call: TRBV30; j_call: TRBJ1-5; cdr3_nt: TGTGCCTGGAGTGTAGGGACCGGCCCCAATCAGCCCCAGCATTTT; cdr3_aa: CAWSVGTGPNQPQHF
clone_size: .; d_call: TRBD2; v_call: TRBV5-5; j_call: TRBJ2-6; cdr3_nt: TGTGCCAGCCCGGGGGGGATAGGGGCCAACGTCCGGACTTTC; cdr3_aa: CASPGGIGANVRTF
clone_size: .; d_call: TRBD1; v_call: TRBV5-1; j_call: TRBJ2-1; cdr3_nt: TGCGCCAGCAGCTTGCGAGGGGGCGACTATGAGCAGTTCTTC; cdr3_aa: CASSLRGGDYEQFF
clone_size: .; d_call: .; v_call: TRBV6-1; j_call: TRBJ1-5; cdr3_nt: TGTGCCAGCAGTGAATTCGCTGCTACTTCCAATCAGCCCCAGCATTTT; cdr3_aa: CASSEFAATSNQPQHF
clone_size: .; d_call: TRBD1; v_call: TRBV20-1; j_call: TRBJ2-1; cdr3_nt: TGCAGTGCTAGAGAGGGGACAGGGGGGAATGAGCAGTTCTTC; cdr3_aa: CSAREGTGGNEQFF
clone_size: many; d_call: TRBD1; v_call: TRBV2; j_call: TRBJ2-7; cdr3_nt: TGTGCCAGCAGTACCGGGACAGGGGTGCACGAGCAGTACTTC; cdr3_aa: CASSTGTGVHEQYF
clone_size: many; d_call: .; v_call: TRBV3-1; j_call: TRBJ1-5; cdr3_nt: TGTGCCAGCAGCCCTCAGGGCAATCAGCCCCAGCATTTT; cdr3_aa: CASSPQGNQPQHF
clone_size: many; d_call: .; v_call: TRBV6-1; j_call: TRBJ2-7; cdr3_nt: TGTGCCAGCAGTAGCGCTTCCTACGAGCAGTACTTC; cdr3_aa: CASSSASYEQYF
clone_size: few; d_call: .; v_call: TRBV2; j_call: TRBJ2-2; cdr3_nt: TGTGCCAGCCACGCCGCCCTCGCGGGTACCGGGGAGCTGTTTTTT; cdr3_aa: CASHAALAGTGELFF
clone_size: .; d_call: .; v_call: TRBV12-3/TRBV12-4; j_call: TRBJ1-1; cdr3_nt: TGTGCCAGCAGGCCTACAGGTTCTTCCGGCACTGAAGCTTTCTTT; cdr3_aa: CASRPTGSSGTEAFF
clone_size: many; d_call: TRBD2; v_call: TRBV20-1; j_call: TRBJ2-1; cdr3_nt: TGCAGTGCAATAGCGGGGACATACAATGAGCAGTTCTTC; cdr3_aa: CSAIAGTYNEQFF
clone_size: many; d_call: .; v_call: TRBV6-5; j_call: TRBJ2-5; cdr3_nt: TGTGCCAGCAGTTACTCGGTGACTAGGGGAGAGACCCAGTACTTC; cdr3_aa: CASSYSVTRGETQYF
clone_size: many; d_call: .; v_call: TRBV5-1; j_call: TRBJ2-3; cdr3_nt: TGCGCCAGCAGCTTGGCCCTCGGGACAGATACGCAGTATTTT; cdr3_aa: CASSLALGTDTQYF
clone_size: few; d_call: .; v_call: TRBV27; j_call: TRBJ2-1; cdr3_nt: TGTGCCAGCAGTTTTTGGGGACTCGAGCAGTTCTTC; cdr3_aa: CASSFWGLEQFF
clone_size: few; d_call: .; v_call: TRBV28; j_call: TRBJ1-6; cdr3_nt: TGTGCCAGCACCCCGGGACCGAACCCTTCACCCCTCCACTTT; cdr3_aa: CASTPGPNPSPLHF
clone_size: many; d_call: .; v_call: TRBV5-1; j_call: TRBJ2-3; cdr3_nt: TGCGCCAGCAGCAACAGCGGAGCTAGCACAGATACGCAGTATTTT; cdr3_aa: CASSNSGASTDTQYF
clone_size: .; d_call: TRBD1; v_call: TRBV19; j_call: TRBJ1-1; cdr3_nt: TGTGCCAGTACCCTAGGGACAGTCAACACTGAAGCTTTCTTT; cdr3_aa: CASTLGTVNTEAFF
clone_size: few; d_call: TRBD2; v_call: TRBV7-9; j_call: TRBJ2-1; cdr3_nt: TGTGCCAGCAGCTCATTAGGGGATCTTGCGGGGGGCTCCTACAATGAGCAGTTCTTC; cdr3_aa: CASSSLGDLAGGSYNEQFF
clone_size: many; d_call: .; v_call: TRBV5-1; j_call: TRBJ2-5; cdr3_nt: TGCGCCAGCAGCTTGGGAAAAGACCCGCGGAGGGGATTTGCGACCCAGTACTTC; cdr3_aa: CASSLGKDPRRGFATQYF
clone_size: few; d_call: TRBD2; v_call: TRBV20-1; j_call: TRBJ2-3; cdr3_nt: TGCAGTGCTAGAGATTACGCGGGAGTCTCGGATACGCAGTATTTT; cdr3_aa: CSARDYAGVSDTQYF
clone_size: .; d_call: .; v_call: TRBV7-8; j_call: TRBJ2-3; cdr3_nt: TGTGCCAGCAGCTTGAGGGTTGTTACAGATACGCAGTATTTT; cdr3_aa: CASSLRVVTDTQYF
clone_size: many; d_call: .; v_call: TRBV20-1; j_call: TRBJ2-3; cdr3_nt: TGCAGTGCTAGGAGGGATGCGTTGACAGATACGCAGTATTTT; cdr3_aa: CSARRDALTDTQYF
clone_size: .; d_call: .; v_call: TRBV29-1; j_call: TRBJ1-1; cdr3_nt: TGCAGCGTTGCCGAGCGGGGGGCGGGCACTGAAGCTTTCTTT; cdr3_aa: CSVAERGAGTEAFF
clone_size: .; d_call: .; v_call: TRBV5-1; j_call: TRBJ2-1; cdr3_nt: TGCGCCAGCAAGGAGGGGCTACACAATGAGCAGTTCTTC; cdr3_aa: CASKEGLHNEQFF
clone_size: many; d_call: .; v_call: TRBV2; j_call: TRBJ2-7; cdr3_nt: TGTGCCAGCAGTGAAGCGCTGTACAGTGCCTACGAGCAGTACTTC; cdr3_aa: CASSEALYSAYEQYF
clone_size: many; d_call: TRBD1; v_call: TRBV6-2/TRBV6-3; j_call: TRBJ2-7; cdr3_nt: TGTGCCAGCAGTTACTCGAAAATCAGGGGGACCTACGAGCAGTACTTC; cdr3_aa: CASSYSKIRGTYEQYF
clone_size: .; d_call: TRBD1; v_call: TRBV19; j_call: TRBJ2-2; cdr3_nt: TGTGCCAGTAGACCAGGGGGCGCGTACACCGGGGAGCTGTTTTTT; cdr3_aa: CASRPGGAYTGELFF
clone_size: .; d_call: TRBD2; v_call: TRBV24-1; j_call: TRBJ2-5; cdr3_nt: TGTGCCACCAGTGACACCCTAGCGGCTGAGACCCAGTACTTC; cdr3_aa: CATSDTLAAETQYF
clone_size: .; d_call: TRBD1; v_call: TRBV9; j_call: TRBJ2-1; cdr3_nt: TGTGCCAGCAGCGTAGTCCCACAGGGGGAGTACGAGCAGTTCTTC; cdr3_aa: CASSVVPQGEYEQFF
clone_size: .; d_call: TRBD2; v_call: TRBV10-3; j_call: TRBJ2-7; cdr3_nt: TGTGCCATCAGTGCAGCGGGGGGCTCCTACGAGCAGTACTTC; cdr3_aa: CAISAAGGSYEQYF
clone_size: .; d_call: TRBD2; v_call: TRBV2; j_call: TRBJ2-3; cdr3_nt: TGTGCCAGCCGGGGTAGCGGGGGGTCAGATACGCAGTATTTT; cdr3_aa: CASRGSGGSDTQYF